This entry features one T cell receptor (beta chain) sequence. This sample is part of a study of low-dose radiotherapy and immunotherapy resistance in tumors. Turning to the study itself: Intravenous ipilimumab 1 mg/kg every six weeks was given with nivolumab 240 mg every two weeks.

Covering alpha and beta chains, TRAV- and TRBV-specific primers were used for the first-strand cDNA. The TCRs were subjected to amplification over approximately 18 PCR cycles employing a constant-region primer in conjunction with a V-primer adapter. Using its own MiXCR run on the reads, TCRdb lists one record per CDR3 protein. The sample has around 65,000 distinct CDR3 sequences, approximately 26% seen once; the top ten hold 5.5% to 8.5%. Sample time point: before trial treatment. As a condition of eligibility, patients had advanced solid tumors lacking tumor-infiltrating lymphocytes. The CDR3 runs 14 residues. V was shortened by 0 bases and J by 10 bases, with 14 bases between the two germline ends. Germline assignment: CDR1 SGHRS and CDR2 YFSETQ.

This chain links TRBV5-1 with TRBJ2-1; perhaps TRBD2 as D (5 bases). The starting material was PBMCs, obtained before treatment. The receptor was isolated from a male donor with rectosigmoid adenocarcinoma. The CDR3 spells CASSLERGGMEQFF. In DNA form, the CDR3 reads TGCGCCAGCAGCTTGGAACGGGGTGGTATGGAGCAGTTCTTC. Using reference TRBV5-1 and TRBJ2-1 for the parts outside the CDR3, the full variable domain is KAGVTQTPRYLIKTRGQQVTLSCSPISGHRSVSWYQQTPGQGLQFLFEYFSETQRNKGNFPGRFSGRQFSNSRSEMNVSTLELGDSALYLCASSLERGGMEQFFGPGTRLTVL.